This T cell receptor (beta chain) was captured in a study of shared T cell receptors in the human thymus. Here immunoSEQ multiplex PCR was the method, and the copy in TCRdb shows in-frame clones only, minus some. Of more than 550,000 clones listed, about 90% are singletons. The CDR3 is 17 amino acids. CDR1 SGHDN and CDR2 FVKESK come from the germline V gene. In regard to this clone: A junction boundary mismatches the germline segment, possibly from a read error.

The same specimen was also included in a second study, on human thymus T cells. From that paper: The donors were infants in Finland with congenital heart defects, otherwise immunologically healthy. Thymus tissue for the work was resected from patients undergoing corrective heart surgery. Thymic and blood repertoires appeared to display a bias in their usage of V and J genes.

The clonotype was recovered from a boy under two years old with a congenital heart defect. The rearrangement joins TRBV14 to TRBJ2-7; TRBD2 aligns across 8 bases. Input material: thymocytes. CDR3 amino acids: CASGQLLHGARGAEQYF. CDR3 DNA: TGTGCCAGCGGCCAACTACTGCACGGGGCGCGGGGGGCCGAGCAGTACTTC.